The 9 T cell receptor beta chains reported below all come from one sample, sequenced in a study of cytomegalovirus exposure and HLA in healthy donors. This PCR relied on a set of 60 Vbeta primers and 13 Jbeta primers. Only in-frame clones appear in the TCRdb table, and some are missing; sequencing was by immunoSEQ multiplex PCR. This table has about 100,000 clones, less than 80% appearing once. Sequencing used PBMCs. The receptors originated from a man aged 25 to 40 in good health and CMV-seropositive.

V is TRBV7-2 and J is TRBJ2-7; tentative D call: TRBD2 (6 bases). The length of the CDR3 is 15 residues. Germline CDR1 is SGHTA and CDR2 is FQGNSA. Trimming took off 1 base at V and 2 bases at J, with 12 bases between the two ends. CDR3 DNA sequence: TGTGCCAGCAGCTTAGAACTAGCTGAGACCTACGAGCAGTACTTC. Translated, it gives CASSLELAETYEQYF. Variable domain in full (rest from reference TRBV7-2 and TRBJ2-7): GAGVSQSPSNKVTEKGKDVELRCDPISGHTALYWYRQSLGQGLEFLIYFQGNSAPDKSGLPSDRFSAERTGGSVSTLTIQRTQQEDSAVYLCASSLELAETYEQYFGPGTRLTVT.

The chain combines TRBV5-1 with TRBJ1-2; TRBD1 aligns across 7 bases. Germline CDR1 and CDR2: SGHRS and YFSETQ. The length of the CDR3 is 13 residues. Trimming cost V 5 bases and J 3 bases; bases outside gene matches: 4. The CDR3 nucleotides read TGCGCCAGCAGTTACGACAGGGACTATGGCTACACCTTC. As protein: CASSYDRDYGYTF. The complete variable domain, with remaining parts taken from reference TRBV5-1 and TRBJ1-2, reads KAGVTQTPRYLIKTRGQQVTLSCSPISGHRSVSWYQQTPGQGLQFLFEYFSETQRNKGNFPGRFSGRQFSNSRSEMNVSTLELGDSALYLCASSYDRDYGYTFGSGTRLTVV.

The chain combines TRBV7-3 with TRBJ2-1, with TRBD2 identical over 11 bases. V lost 5 bases, J lost 0 bases, and 12 bases stayed unmatched. The germline V gene encodes CDR1 SGHTA and CDR2 FQGTGA. CDR3 size: 19 residues. The CDR3 bases are TGTGCCAGCAGCCCGCTACTAGCGGGGGCCCCTAGCTCCTACAATGAGCAGTTCTTC. It codes for CASSPLLAGAPSSYNEQFF.

V usage is TRBV5-1 and J usage is TRBJ2-5, with 8 positions matching TRBD2. Germline V gives CDR1 SGHRS, CDR2 YFSETQ. The CDR3 extends over 15 amino acids. V was pared by 0 bases and J by 5 bases, with 6 bases of the junction left unmatched. The chain's CDR3 is CASSLDGGVTETQYF. The CDR3 region has the DNA TGCGCCAGCAGCTTGGACGGGGGGGTGACGGAGACCCAGTACTTC.

The rearrangement joins TRBV28 to TRBJ2-7, with 10 nucleotides matching TRBD1. This CDR3 comprises 14 residues. CDR1 is MDHEN and CDR2 is SYDVKM in the germline V gene. The junction had 7 bases not matched to a gene; V was cut back by 7 bases and J by 4 bases. The CDR3 DNA is TGTGCCAGCATCTCCGGGACAGGGGCTTACGAGCAGTACTTC. Its translation is CASISGTGAYEQYF.

There are a few counts of this clone. The chain recombines TRBV27 with TRBJ1-2; tentative D call: TRBD1 (5 bases). This CDR3 contains 13 residues. V lost 5 bases and J lost 5, with 12 bases in between. CDR1 MNHEY and CDR2 SMNVEV come from the germline V gene (reference sequence). CDR3 in DNA: TGTGCCAGCAGTCCCCACGGGGGGTATGGCTACACCTTC. This translates into CASSPHGGYGYTF.

The chain combines TRBV9 with TRBJ2-5; 13 bases are shared with TRBD2. Germline V CDR1 and CDR2: SGDLS, YYNGEE. This CDR3 region has 16 residues. V dropped 4 bases and J dropped 2; count of bases not matched to a gene: 5. Written as DNA, the CDR3 is TGTGCCAGCAGCCCCGGGACTAGCGGGGTGCAAGAGACCCAGTACTTC. Residues: CASSPGTSGVQETQYF.

The table lists this clone with a few counts. The gene calls are TRBV7-2 and TRBJ1-2; 7 bases line up with TRBD1. This CDR3 contains 14 residues. The V and J ends lost 5 bases and 2 bases, in that order; junction bases with no gene match: 5. The germline V gene encodes CDR1 SGHTA and CDR2 FQGNSA. This CDR3 reads CASSTGTENYGYTF. DNA for the CDR3: TGTGCCAGCAGCACCGGGACAGAGAACTATGGCTACACCTTC.

The rearrangement joins TRBV7-2 to TRBJ2-5, with 12 bases identical to TRBD2. Trimming removed 3 bases from V and 1 base from J; junction bases left unmatched: 3. The CDR3 is 16 residues long. Germline assignment: CDR1 SGHTA and CDR2 FQGNSA. This CDR3 is CASSFPGLAGQETQYF. DNA of the CDR3: TGTGCCAGCAGCTTCCCGGGACTAGCGGGCCAAGAGACCCAGTACTTC. The complete variable domain, with remaining parts taken from reference TRBV7-2 and TRBJ2-5, reads GAGVSQSPSNKVTEKGKDVELRCDPISGHTALYWYRQSLGQGLEFLIYFQGNSAPDKSGLPSDRFSAERTGGSVSTLTIQRTQQEDSAVYLCASSFPGLAGQETQYFGPGTRLLVL.